This TCR beta chain was documented in a study of T cell responses to AZD1222 COVID-19 vaccine. Turning to the study itself: Second-dose timings of about 4 or about 12 weeks were pooled. Findings and caveats of the study: Seropositive status at baseline applied to only 6 or 7 AZD1222 recipients. After two AZD1222 doses, spike-specific TCR breadth and depth rose versus day 0.

Comment on this clone: Its antigen is still unknown.

Libraries were prepared by immunoSEQ multiplex PCR; TCRdb keeps only in-frame clonotypes and omits some of them. The sample has fewer than 200,000 clones, roughly 90% seen once; the top ten hold around 1.5%. Germline V gene sequence: CDR1 LNHDA, CDR2 SQIVND (reference sequence). The CDR3 is 11 amino acids. Trimming stripped 7 bases from V and 4 bases from J, with 7 bases between. This rearrangement joins TRBV19 to TRBJ1-2; D unclear. The source material was peripheral blood, sampled on day 0 of AZD1222 vaccination. This sequence originates from an adult in good health. Here the CDR3 DNA reads TGTGCCAGTACTTCCCTCTATGGCTACACCTTC. Its protein product is CASTSLYGYTF. Supplemented by reference TRBV19 and TRBJ1-2, the full variable domain reads DGGITQSPKYLFRKEGQNVTLSCEQNLNHDAMYWYRQDPGQGLRLIYYSQIVNDFQKGDIAEGYSVSREKKESFPLTVTSAQKNPTAFYLCASTSLYGYTFGSGTRLTVV.